A selection of T cell receptor beta chains follows, all from one sample in a study of blood T cell repertoires in COVID-19. Data came from immunoSEQ multiplex PCR; TCRdb stores just in-frame clones and leaves some out. The sample includes about 250,000 clones, roughly nine tenths of them seen just once. The sequenced sample consisted of peripheral blood. All receptors derive from a man younger than 30 with active or convalescent COVID-19. Both conserved end residues are trimmed from each CDR3. Fields, in order: J gene, V gene, CDR3 protein.

TRBJ2-1 | TRBV5-1 | ASSSRGSGSYNEQF
TRBJ2-1 | TRBV19 | ASTITSGVAANEQF
TRBJ2-1 | TRBV24-1 | ATDEGIGQF
TRBJ1-1 | TRBV3-1/TRBV3-2 | ASSSGQHVEAF
TRBJ2-5 | TRBV6-5 | ASSPAGLGQETQY
TRBJ2-1 | TRBV4-2 | ASSQAGYAGKDEQF
TRBJ1-2 | TRBV12-3/TRBV12-4 | ASSFGVSGYT
TRBJ1-1 | TRBV4-3 | ASSQSGGTRDTEAF
TRBJ2-1 | TRBV19 | ASSRTSGSSIEQF
TRBJ2-1 | TRBV24-1 | ATSDRDRGTNEQF
TRBJ1-1 | TRBV28 | ASGLPEGEAF
TRBJ1-1 | TRBV4-3 | ASSQQNGREAF
TRBJ2-7 | TRBV15 | ATSRAGTGAYEQY
TRBJ2-3 | TRBV28 | ASSRDTDTQY
TRBJ2-7 | TRBV2 | ASTDDRTYYEQY
TRBJ1-2 | TRBV9 | ASSATTGVNYGYT
TRBJ1-2 | TRBV27 | ASSSRDRALGYT
TRBJ2-5 | TRBV4-3 | ASSQLGQGRETQY
TRBJ2-3 | TRBV2 | ASSEEFLAGGLSDTQY
TRBJ2-1 | TRBV7-2 | ASSITSGGLVFEQF
TRBJ1-6 | TRBV5-6 | ASSPAQGRSNSPLH
TRBJ2-1 | TRBV4-3 | ASSPRLAGAYNEQF
TRBJ1-4 | TRBV15 | ATSPRDRAYEKLF
TRBJ1-1 | TRBV2 | ASSGAGAAIQEAF
TRBJ1-5 | TRBV4-1 | ASSQGAQKNQPQH
TRBJ2-3 | TRBV7-8 | ASSLEEGTTLGADTQY
TRBJ2-3 | TRBV11-2 | ASSPTTSVSDTQY
TRBJ1-3 | TRBV28 | ASSFRSSGNTIY
TRBJ2-1 | TRBV11-1 | ASSLGLAGIYNEQF
TRBJ2-7 | TRBV25-1 | ASSEFRGDEQY
TRBJ1-2 | TRBV5-6 | ASSFDAAVLGYT
TRBJ1-6 | TRBV7-9 | ASSSDRDGSPLH
TRBJ2-1 | TRBV6-1 | ASSEDRGSYNEQF
TRBJ1-6 | TRBV7-9 | ASSVDSLNSPLH
TRBJ1-1 | TRBV28 | ASSFPRRGLMNTEAF
TRBJ1-2 | TRBV2 | ASSVQQGSGYT
TRBJ1-1 | TRBV28 | ASSLLAPWEAF
TRBJ2-1 | TRBV3-1/TRBV3-2 | ASSQDPKSGNEQF
TRBJ2-7 | TRBV19 | ASSSGLAGAYEQY
TRBJ1-6 | TRBV27 | ASSLFDRVYNSPLH
TRBJ2-7 | TRBV10-3 | AITGQPEGEQY
TRBJ2-1 | TRBV18 | ASSPGTGDSSYNEQF
TRBJ2-1 | TRBV5-4 | ASSPTSSSYNEQF
TRBJ2-5 | TRBV7-9 | ASSLSETQY